One sample yielded the 9 T cell receptor beta chains listed below, sequenced in a study of shared clonotypes between healthy human individuals. Method: immunoSEQ multiplex PCR; TCRdb's copy keeps in-frame clones and lacks some. Of about 660,000 clones listed, about 74% are singletons. Sequencing was performed on memory CD4+ T cells sorted from blood. Stated subset: CD45RA-negative fraction. Source of these receptors: a woman between 25 and 40 years old in good health.

This sequence joins TRBV27 and TRBJ2-1, with 8 bases that match TRBD1. This CDR3 comprises 18 residues. From germline, CDR1 is MNHEY and CDR2 SMNVEV (reference sequence). J lost 0 bases, V lost 1 base, and 8 bases had no gene match. CDR3 nucleotide sequence: TGTGCCAGCAGTTTATACCATACAGGGGGAGGCTCCTACAATGAGCAGTTCTTC. It codes for CASSLYHTGGGSYNEQFF.

This clone has just one count. The chain joins TRBV5-7 to TRBJ1-5, with a tentative D call TRBD1 (6 bases). TRBV5-7 falls under the ORF class, with uncertain function. Trimming removed 0 bases from V and 5 bases from J, with 12 bases in between. The CDR3 is 15 amino acids. The CDR3 is CASSLEQGIYQPQHF. CDR3 DNA sequence: TGTGCCAGCAGCTTGGAGCAGGGGATTTATCAGCCCCAGCATTTT.

The chain employs TRBV18 and TRBJ2-7; TRBD1 matches at 12 bases. J lost 2 bases, V lost 8 bases, and 4 bases had no gene match. The CDR3 has 14 amino acids. Germline V CDR1 and CDR2: KGHSH, LQKENI. The CDR3: CASGTGGVPYEQYF. CDR3 nucleotide sequence: TGTGCCAGCGGGACAGGGGGCGTTCCCTACGAGCAGTACTTC.

The chain links TRBV7-6 to TRBJ1-4; D perhaps matches TRBD1 (6 bases). The CDR3 is 16 residues long. Deletions cut 5 bases from V and 6 bases from J, with 19 bases between. The germline V gene has CDR1 SGHVS and CDR2 FNYEAQ. The CDR3 region has the DNA TGTGCCAGCAGCCCGCTGGGGGGCCGAGTCGATGAAAAACTGTTTTTT. Its protein is CASSPLGGRVDEKLFF.

This clone was found once. The V call is TRBV6-1, the J call TRBJ1-1, with a possible D match to TRBD1 (5 bases). Germline values: CDR1 MNHNS, CDR2 SASEGT. This CDR3 spans 16 amino acids. The V end lost 0 bases, the J end lost 1 base, and 12 bases lay between the germline ends. CDR3 bases: TGTGCCAGCAGTGAAGCTCTATTCCAGGGGAACACTGAAGCTTTCTTT. This encodes CASSEALFQGNTEAFF.

The J gene is TRBJ2-7, the V gene TRBV7-9; 7 bases agree with TRBD1. The CDR3 spans 16 residues. CDR1 and CDR2 (germline): SEHNR, FQNEAQ (reference sequence). V dropped 4 bases and J dropped 6; count of bases not matched to a gene: 15. For the CDR3, the DNA is TGTGCCAGCAGCTCTCTCCCCGGGACAGTCCCCATCGAGCAGTACTTC. Protein product: CASSSLPGTVPIEQYF. The whole variable domain, remainder taken from reference TRBV7-9 and TRBJ2-7, is DTGVSQNPRHKITKRGQNVTFRCDPISEHNRLYWYRQTLGQGPEFLTYFQNEAQLEKSRLLSDRFSAERPKGSFSTLEIQRTEQGDSAMYLCASSSLPGTVPIEQYFGPGTRLTVT.

The chain couples TRBV19 to TRBJ2-5; the D is unclear. The germline gives CDR1 LNHDA, CDR2 SQIVND (reference sequence). Trimming took 7 bases from V and 3 from J, leaving 12 bases between them. This CDR3 contains 13 residues. CDR3 in DNA: TGTGCCAGTAAACGCCGCCCTGAAGAGACCCAGTACTTC. As protein: CASKRRPEETQYF.

Points on this clone: This is likely a read error, given that the CDR3 carries no conserved phenylalanine or tryptophan at its end. No DNA is shown, since the ends of the CDR3 on it are uncertain; the CDR3 is the one TCRdb lists. The chain links TRBV7-2 to TRBJ1-1. Germline V gene sequence: CDR1 SGHTA, CDR2 FQGNSA. Both ends counted, the CDR3 spans 12 residues. This chain's CDR3 is CASSLARSLSLG.

The chain has TRBV6-5 and TRBJ1-3, with 9 bases identical to TRBD1. The CDR3 length is 15 residues. J was trimmed by 3 bases and V by 4 bases; bases with no gene match: 4. The germline V gene has CDR1 MNHEY and CDR2 SVGAGI. CDR3 coding DNA: TGTGCCAGCAGTTTGAGGACAGGGGTTGGAAACACCATATATTTT. It codes for CASSLRTGVGNTIYF.